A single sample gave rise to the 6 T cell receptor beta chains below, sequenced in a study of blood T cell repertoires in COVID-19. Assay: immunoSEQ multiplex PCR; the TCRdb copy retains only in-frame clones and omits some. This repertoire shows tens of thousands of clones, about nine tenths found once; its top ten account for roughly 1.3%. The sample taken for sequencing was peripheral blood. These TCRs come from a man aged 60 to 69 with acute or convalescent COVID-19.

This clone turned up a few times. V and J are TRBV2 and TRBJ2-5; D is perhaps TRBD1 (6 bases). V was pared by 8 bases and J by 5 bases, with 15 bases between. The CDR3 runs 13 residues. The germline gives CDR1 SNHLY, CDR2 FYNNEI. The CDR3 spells CASRSGVTETQYF. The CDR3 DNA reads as TGTGCCAGCCGGTCAGGGGTGACGGAGACCCAGTACTTC.

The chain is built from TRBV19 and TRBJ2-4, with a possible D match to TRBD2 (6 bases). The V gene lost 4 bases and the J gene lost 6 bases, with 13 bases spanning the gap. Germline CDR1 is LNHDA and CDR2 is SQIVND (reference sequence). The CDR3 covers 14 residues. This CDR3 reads CASSKSTGGNIQYF. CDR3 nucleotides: TGTGCCAGTAGTAAATCCACCGGGGGAAACATTCAGTACTTC.

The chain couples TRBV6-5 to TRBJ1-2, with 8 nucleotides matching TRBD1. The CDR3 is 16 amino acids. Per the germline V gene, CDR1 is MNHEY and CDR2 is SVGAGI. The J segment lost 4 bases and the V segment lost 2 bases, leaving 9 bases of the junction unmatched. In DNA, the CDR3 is TGTGCCAGCAGTTACGCCTACCTAACAGGGGGCTATGGCTACACCTTC. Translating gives CASSYAYLTGGYGYTF.

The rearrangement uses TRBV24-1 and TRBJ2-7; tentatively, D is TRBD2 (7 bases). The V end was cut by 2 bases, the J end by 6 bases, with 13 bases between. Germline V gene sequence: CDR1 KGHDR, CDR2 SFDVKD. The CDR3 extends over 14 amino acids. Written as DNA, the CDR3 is TGTGCCACCAGTGATTCTTTAGGGGGGGGCGAGCAGTACTTC. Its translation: CATSDSLGGGEQYF.

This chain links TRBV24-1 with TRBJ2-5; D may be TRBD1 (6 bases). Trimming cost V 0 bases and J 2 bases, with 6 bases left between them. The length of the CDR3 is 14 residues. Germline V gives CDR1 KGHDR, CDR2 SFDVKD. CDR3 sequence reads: CATSDLGQQETQYF. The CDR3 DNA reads TGTGCCACCAGTGATTTGGGACAGCAAGAGACCCAGTACTTC.

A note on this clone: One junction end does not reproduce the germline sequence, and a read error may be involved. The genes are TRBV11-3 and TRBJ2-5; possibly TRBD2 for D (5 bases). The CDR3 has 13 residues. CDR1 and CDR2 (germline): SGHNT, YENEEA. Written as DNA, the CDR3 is TGTGCCAGCAGTTTAGGGAATCTAGCAGCCCAGTACTTC. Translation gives CASSLGNLAAQYF.